This TCR beta chain was sequenced in a study of blood T cells in healthy people across ages. Study outcomes and limitations: Roughly linear declines in TCR beta diversity per million T cells occurred with age.

Note on this clonotype: The antigen remains unidentified.

The authors ran a second PCR of roughly 6 to 12 cycles using a sample-barcoded 5' primer and a J-beta primer mix. With 12 random nucleotides, a template-switch adaptor tagged each individual cDNA molecule. One entry per CDR3 protein, called by TCRdb with MiXCR from the 5' RACE reads. The table lists approximately 1,700,000 distinct CDR3 sequences, about two fifths of them singletons. Peripheral blood samples of around 11 milliliters were drawn from each donor. This TCR came from a human donor in good health. Sequenced material: blood.

Here the CDR3 reads CASTTQRGGIQETQYF. In DNA, the CDR3 is TGTGCCAGCACAACCCAGCGGGGGGGTATCCAAGAGACCCAGTACTTC. The chain links TRBV18 to TRBJ2-5, with TRBD2 matching 10 bases. J gave up 1 base and V 8 bases, and 10 bases lay outside the gene matches. CDR1 and CDR2 from the germline V gene are KGHSH and LQKENI. The CDR3 extends over 16 amino acids.